This T cell receptor beta chain came from a study of T cell repertoires in cytomegalovirus infection. The study, taken as a whole, reports: Identification of carriers of CMV plus the relevant HLA was achieved through cumulative public TCR beta family frequency.

TCRdb re-analysed the reads in MiXCR, keeping a single row per CDR3 protein. The repertoire holds 900,000 to 950,000 distinct CDR3 sequences, with roughly 30% as singletons. On this clonotype: Antigen unknown.

The CDR3 spans 13 residues. V dropped 5 bases and J dropped 8 bases, with 15 bases sitting between them. The germline gives CDR1 SEHNR, CDR2 FQNEAQ (reference sequence). V and J are TRBV7-9 and TRBJ1-2; maybe TRBD1 (5 bases). The TCR originated in a human donor in good health (CMV status not recorded). Some clones in this sample may be carry-over from other donors' samples. The sample here was cultured CD8+ T cells from PBMCs, taken from culture after CMV antigen stimulation. The CDR3 coding sequence is TGTGCCAGCAGCCAGGGCAGCTATATCGGCTACACCTTC. The encoded protein is CASSQGSYIGYTF.